This TCR beta chain was sequenced for a study of identifying expanded T cells in peripheral blood. Points from the study as a whole: Technical replicates showed 0.9 to 1.5 changed clones; approximately 2 weeks 15 to 20; four weeks 19. Clone count variance between roughly two-week samples rose with total template count.

Produced via immunoSEQ multiplex PCR; TCRdb's table is partial and in-frame only. Among 70,000 to 100,000 clones listed, almost 90% were seen once. Only one count was recorded for this clone. What it binds is not known. V dropped 0 bases and J dropped 0 bases, with 7 bases sitting between them. The germline CDR1 and CDR2 sequences are SGDLS and YYNGEE. The CDR3 loop spans 14 amino acids. During the collection period, no donor immune events like infections were recorded. The receptor was derived from a person aged 18 to 70 in good health. The chain employs TRBV9 and TRBJ2-7; no clear D. The source material was blood. The CDR3 bases are TGTGCCAGCAGCGTAGGGTACTTCTCCTACGAGCAGTACTTC. Translating it yields CASSVGYFSYEQYF.